One sample yielded the 22 T cell receptor beta chains listed below, sequenced in a study of Ad26.COV2.S vaccination and SARS-CoV-2 variants. TCRdb's table, derived via immunoSEQ multiplex PCR, lists solely in-frame clones and lacks some. Here the sample spans over 400,000 clones, about nine tenths being singletons. Treatment of the sample: around 19 received Ad26.COV2.S at low or high dose, single or two shots; 5 received placebo; per-sample allocation not given. Samples came from day 63 after the first vaccine or placebo injection. The source was peripheral blood, collected in a trial of Ad26.COV2.S vaccine versus placebo. These receptors originate from a person aged 18-60 years who received the Ad26.COV2.S COVID-19 vaccine or a placebo.

The genes are TRBV13 and TRBJ2-2, with TRBD1 matching 7 bases. The CDR3 extends over 17 amino acids. V trimming: 5 bases; J trimming: 5 bases; junction bases outside the gene matches: 14. From germline, CDR1 is PRHDT and CDR2 FYEKMQ (reference sequence). As DNA, the CDR3 is TGTGCCAGCAGCCTCTCCTTGACAGGGTCCACGACCGGGGAGCTGTTTTTT. Translation: CASSLSLTGSTTGELFF.

This chain uses TRBV6-5 with TRBJ1-5; no definite D call. The CDR3 is made up of 16 amino acids. Trimming cost V 0 bases and J 7 bases, with 16 bases left between them. The germline V gene encodes CDR1 MNHEY and CDR2 SVGAGI. CDR3: CASSYSRYGEKQPQHF. The CDR3 nucleotides read TGTGCCAGCAGTTACTCACGCTACGGGGAAAAGCAGCCCCAGCATTTT.

On this clone itself: Other DNA sequences within the sample encode an identical CDR3. The rearrangement links TRBV19 to TRBJ1-1, with a possible D match to TRBD1 (6 bases). Germline V gene data show CDR1 as LNHDA and CDR2 as SQIVND (reference sequence). V dropped 9 bases and J dropped 2 bases, with 22 bases sitting between them. This CDR3 region has 16 residues. Here the CDR3 reads CASHRGGTGYNTEAFF. The CDR3 DNA reads TGTGCCAGCCACCGAGGGGGAACGGGTTATAACACTGAAGCTTTCTTT.

This chain links TRBV6-5 with TRBJ1-4, with TRBD1 identical over 10 bases. CDR3 size: 14 residues. J lost 7 bases, V lost 4 bases, and 3 bases had no gene match. Germline CDR1 reads MNHEY; CDR2 reads SVGAGI. In DNA, the CDR3 is TGTGCCAGCAGTTGGGGGACAGGGGCTGAAAAACTGTTTTTT. The encoded protein is CASSWGTGAEKLFF.

The V gene is TRBV7-9, the J gene TRBJ1-3; D is perhaps TRBD1 (5 bases). CDR1 and CDR2 from the germline V gene are SEHNR and FQNEAQ (reference sequence). V gave up 0 bases and J gave up 0 bases, with 15 bases separating them. The CDR3 sequence is 18 residues long. This chain's CDR3 is CASSLAGQLVNSGNTIYF. In DNA, the CDR3 is TGTGCCAGCAGCTTAGCGGGGCAGTTAGTAAACTCTGGAAACACCATATATTTT.

This sequence joins TRBV19 and TRBJ2-1, with 7 bases that match TRBD1. This CDR3 has 15 amino acids. From germline, CDR1 is LNHDA and CDR2 SQIVND (reference sequence). V shed 3 bases, J shed 3 bases, and the junction held 5 bases outside the gene matches. DNA of the CDR3: TGTGCCAGTAGTATGAGGTGGGACAGCTACAATGAGCAGTTCTTC. Translation: CASSMRWDSYNEQFF.

This chain links TRBV5-6 with TRBJ2-5; a weak D match, TRBD1 (6 bases). Trimming pared 5 bases from V and 4 bases from J, leaving 9 bases between. From germline, CDR1 is SGHDT and CDR2 YYEEEE. The CDR3 runs 12 residues. The CDR3 nucleotides are TGTGCCAGCAGTTCAGGGGCAGAGACCCAGTACTTC. It encodes CASSSGAETQYF.

This clone was found once. The chain couples TRBV7-2 to TRBJ2-7; 12 bases are a match to TRBD2. Germline CDR1 is SGHTA and CDR2 is FQGNSA. CDR3 length equals 15 residues. Trimming cost V 7 bases and J 2 bases; bases outside gene matches: 6. The CDR3 nucleotides read TGTGCCAGCACCACAGGACTAGCGGGGACCTACGAGCAGTACTTC. Protein sequence: CASTTGLAGTYEQYF.

In this sample, this clone turned up once. The chain couples TRBV5-6 to TRBJ2-7; 7 bases map to TRBD1. After removal of 4 bases from V and 1 base from J, the junction contained 8 bases not matched to a gene. The CDR3 has 15 amino acids. Germline CDR1 SGHDT, CDR2 YYEEEE. The CDR3 region is CASSPTGWPSYEQYF. In DNA form, the CDR3 reads TGTGCCAGCAGCCCGACAGGGTGGCCATCCTACGAGCAGTACTTC. Supplemented by reference TRBV5-6 and TRBJ2-7, the full variable domain reads DAGVTQSPTHLIKTRGQQVTLRCSPKSGHDTVSWYQQALGQGPQFIFQYYEEEERQRGNFPDRFSGHQFPNYSSELNVNALLLGDSALYLCASSPTGWPSYEQYFGPGTRLTVT.

This chain uses TRBV27 with TRBJ1-4; D ambiguous. V gave up 1 base and J gave up 8 bases, with 11 bases separating them. The CDR3 is 14 amino acids. Germline V gene data show CDR1 as MNHEY and CDR2 as SMNVEV (reference sequence). The CDR3 nucleotides are TGTGCCAGCAGTTTATGGGCCCCACCGGAAAAACTGTTTTTT. Translated: CASSLWAPPEKLFF.

The rearrangement joins TRBV5-4 to TRBJ2-1; weak D call: TRBD2 (5 bases). Trimming cost V 2 bases and J 0 bases, with 9 bases left between them. Germline V gene data show CDR1 as SGHNT and CDR2 as YYREEE (reference sequence). This CDR3 contains 15 residues. CDR3 in DNA: TGTGCCAGCAGCTTTGGAGGAAGCTCCTACAATGAGCAGTTCTTC. Translating gives CASSFGGSSYNEQFF.

The chain uses TRBV4-1 and TRBJ2-5, with TRBD2 matching 11 bases. The CDR3 length is 15 residues. Germline V gene data show CDR1 as MGHRA and CDR2 as YSYEKL. J was trimmed by 2 bases and V by 3 bases; bases with no gene match: 2. For the CDR3, the DNA is TGCGCCAGCAGCCACCGGACTAGCGGGCAAGAGACCCAGTACTTC. Translation gives CASSHRTSGQETQYF.

This clone was seen just once. This rearrangement joins TRBV15 to TRBJ2-2, with 11 bases aligning to TRBD2. The CDR3 consists of 17 residues. Germline-derived CDR1 and CDR2 are LNHNV and YYDKDF (reference sequence). V lost 0 bases and J lost 6; bases outside the gene matches: 6. The chain's CDR3 is CATSRDLGSGGAGELFF. The CDR3 DNA reads as TGTGCCACCAGCAGAGATCTGGGTAGCGGGGGGGCCGGGGAGCTGTTTTTT.

This sequence joins TRBV5-6 and TRBJ1-5; D is perhaps TRBD1 (5 bases). The V gene's germline CDR1 is SGHDT and CDR2 YYEEEE. The V and J ends lost 5 bases and 2 bases respectively, with 11 bases between them. The CDR3 has 14 residues. Here the CDR3 reads CASRLTGGNQPQHF. In nucleotides, the CDR3 is TGTGCCAGCAGACTTACAGGCGGCAATCAGCCCCAGCATTTT.

This rearrangement joins TRBV30 to TRBJ1-5; D not resolved. Trimming shortened V by 1 base and J by 9 bases, and 16 bases separated the two germline ends. The length of the CDR3 is 14 residues. Germline lookup yields CDR1 GTSNPN and CDR2 SVGIG (reference sequence). The CDR3 loop is CAWSADARDGPQHF. The CDR3, as DNA: TGTGCCTGGAGTGCGGACGCGCGCGACGGGCCCCAGCATTTT.

This sequence joins TRBV29-1 and TRBJ1-4; 7 nucleotides agree with TRBD1. Germline CDR1 is SQVTM and CDR2 is ANQGSEA. The CDR3 spans 12 residues. The V gene end was trimmed by 6 bases and the J gene end by 7 bases; junction bases not matched to a gene: 5. CDR3 nucleotides: TGCAGCGTGGGACAGTACGGTGAAAAACTGTTTTTT. Amino acids: CSVGQYGEKLFF.

The chain carries TRBV7-6 and TRBJ2-7, with 9 bases matching TRBD1. CDR3 length equals 13 residues. The germline V gene encodes CDR1 SGHVS and CDR2 FNYEAQ. V lost 6 bases, J lost 4 bases, and 4 bases stayed unmatched. In DNA, the CDR3 is TGTGCCAGCAGTACCGGGACAGGGTACGAGCAGTACTTC. Translated, it gives CASSTGTGYEQYF.

Notes on this clone: Other nucleotide sequences in the sample specify the same CDR3. This chain connects TRBV5-6 to TRBJ2-7; D call uncertain. This CDR3 comprises 12 residues. V was pared by 0 bases and J by 4 bases, with 5 bases between. Germline CDR1 is SGHDT and CDR2 is YYEEEE. CDR3 nucleotide sequence: TGTGCCAGCAGCTTGGCTGCTTACGAGCAGTACTTC. It codes for CASSLAAYEQYF.

The chain couples TRBV10-2 to TRBJ2-7, with 9 nucleotides matching TRBD1. Trimming cost V 8 bases and J 1 base; bases outside gene matches: 3. Germline CDR1 reads WSHSY; CDR2 reads SAAADI. This CDR3 is built from 13 residues. CDR3 sequence (DNA): TGCGCCAGCTTGACAGGGGGATCCTACGAGCAGTACTTC. Translation gives CASLTGGSYEQYF.

V and J are TRBV19 and TRBJ1-2; 11 bases align to TRBD1. The germline CDR1 and CDR2 sequences are LNHDA and SQIVND (reference sequence). CDR3 length: 15 amino acids. V lost 5 bases, J lost 8 bases, and 10 bases stayed unmatched. The CDR3: CASSSPGTGGRGYTF. CDR3 in DNA: TGTGCCAGTAGTTCCCCCGGGACAGGGGGTCGGGGCTACACCTTC.

This clone was recorded only once. V gene TRBV3-1 (or the pseudogene TRBV3-2) combines with J gene TRBJ1-5; D call uncertain. The length of the CDR3 is 18 residues. V lost 4 bases and J lost 0, with 19 bases in between. Germline V gives CDR1 LGHDT, CDR2 YNNKEL (reference sequence). The CDR3 here is CASSPQLVMRYSNQPQHF. For the CDR3, the DNA is TGTGCCAGCAGCCCCCAACTCGTGATGCGGTATAGCAATCAGCCCCAGCATTTT.

V is TRBV6-1 and J is TRBJ2-2; 9 nucleotides align to TRBD2. J was trimmed by 4 bases and V by 3 bases; bases with no gene match: 3. CDR1 is MNHNS and CDR2 is SASEGT in the germline V gene. This CDR3 comprises 15 residues. CDR3 sequence reads: CASSDLAGSTGELFF. Written as DNA, the CDR3 is TGTGCCAGCAGTGATCTAGCGGGGAGCACCGGGGAGCTGTTTTTT.